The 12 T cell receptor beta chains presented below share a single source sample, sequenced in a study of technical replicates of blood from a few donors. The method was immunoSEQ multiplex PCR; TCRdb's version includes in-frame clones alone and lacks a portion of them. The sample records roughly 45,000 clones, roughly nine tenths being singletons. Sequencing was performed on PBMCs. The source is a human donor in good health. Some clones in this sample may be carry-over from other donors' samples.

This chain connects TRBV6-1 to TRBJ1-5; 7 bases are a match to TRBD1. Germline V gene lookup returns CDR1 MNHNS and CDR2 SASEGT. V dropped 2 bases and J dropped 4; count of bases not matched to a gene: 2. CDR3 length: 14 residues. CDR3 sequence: CASSESGGNQPQHF. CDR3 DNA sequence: TGTGCCAGCAGTGAATCAGGGGGTAATCAGCCCCAGCATTTT.

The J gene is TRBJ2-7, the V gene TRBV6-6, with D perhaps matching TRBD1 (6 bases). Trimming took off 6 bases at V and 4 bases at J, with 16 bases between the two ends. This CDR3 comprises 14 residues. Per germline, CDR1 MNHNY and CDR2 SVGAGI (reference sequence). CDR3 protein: CASSRQVSSYEQYF. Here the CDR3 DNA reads TGTGCCAGCAGCAGACAGGTCTCCAGTTACGAGCAGTACTTC.

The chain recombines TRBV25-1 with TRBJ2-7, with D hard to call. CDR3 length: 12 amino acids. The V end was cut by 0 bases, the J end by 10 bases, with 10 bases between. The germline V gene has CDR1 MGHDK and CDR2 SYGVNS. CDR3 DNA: TGTGCCAGCAGTGAATATACGTCTATACAGTACTTC. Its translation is CASSEYTSIQYF.

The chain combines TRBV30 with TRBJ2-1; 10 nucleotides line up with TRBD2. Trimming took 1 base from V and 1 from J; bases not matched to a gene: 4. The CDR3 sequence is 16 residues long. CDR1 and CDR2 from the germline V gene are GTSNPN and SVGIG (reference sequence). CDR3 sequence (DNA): TGTGCCTGGAGTGGACTAGCGGGCCGGTCCTACAATGAGCAGTTCTTC. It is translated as CAWSGLAGRSYNEQFF. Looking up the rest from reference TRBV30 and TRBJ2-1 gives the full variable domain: SQTIHQWPATLVQPVGSPLSLECTVEGTSNPNLYWYRQAAGRGLQLLFYSVGIGQISSEVPQNLSASRPQDRQFILSSKKLLLSDSGFYLCAWSGLAGRSYNEQFFGPGTRLTVL.

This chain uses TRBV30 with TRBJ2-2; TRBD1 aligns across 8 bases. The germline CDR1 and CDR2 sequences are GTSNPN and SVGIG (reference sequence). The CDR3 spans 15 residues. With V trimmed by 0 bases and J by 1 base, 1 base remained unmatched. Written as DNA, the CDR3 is TGTGCCTGGAGTGTAGGGACAGGGAACACCGGGGAGCTGTTTTTT. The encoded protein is CAWSVGTGNTGELFF.

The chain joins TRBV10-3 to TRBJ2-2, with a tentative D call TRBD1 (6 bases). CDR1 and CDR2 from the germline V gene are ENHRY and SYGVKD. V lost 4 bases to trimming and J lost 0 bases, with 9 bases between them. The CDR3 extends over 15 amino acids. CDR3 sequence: CAISGSGANTGELFF. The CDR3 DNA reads TGTGCCATCAGTGGTTCAGGGGCGAACACCGGGGAGCTGTTTTTT.

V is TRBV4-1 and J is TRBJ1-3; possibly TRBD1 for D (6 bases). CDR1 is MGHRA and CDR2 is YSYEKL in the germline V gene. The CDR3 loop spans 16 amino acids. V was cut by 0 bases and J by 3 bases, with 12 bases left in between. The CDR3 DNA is TGCGCCAGCAGCCAAGATGGCAGGGGTGGTGGAAACACCATATATTTT. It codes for CASSQDGRGGGNTIYF.

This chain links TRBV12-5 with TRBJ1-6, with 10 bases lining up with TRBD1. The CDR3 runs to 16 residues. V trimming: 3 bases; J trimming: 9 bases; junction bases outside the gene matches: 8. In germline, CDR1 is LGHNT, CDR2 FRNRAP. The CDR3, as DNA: TGTGCTAGTGGTTTAGGGGGACAGGGGCGAGGTTCACCCCTCCACTTT. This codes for CASGLGGQGRGSPLHF. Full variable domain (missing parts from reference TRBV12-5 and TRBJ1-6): DARVTQTPRHKVTEMGQEVTMRCQPILGHNTVFWYRQTMMQGLELLAYFRNRAPLDDSGMPKDRFSAEMPDATLATLKIQPSEPRDSAVYFCASGLGGQGRGSPLHFGNGTRLTVT.

The CDR3 bases are TGCAGCGTTGAAGTCCCGGGACAGGGAAGTCGCACTGAAGCTTTCTTT. Residues: CSVEVPGQGSRTEAFF. The rearrangement links TRBV29-1 to TRBJ1-1, with 9 bases lining up with TRBD1. Germline lookup yields CDR1 SQVTM and CDR2 ANQGSEA. The J segment lost 4 bases and the V segment lost 1 base, leaving 10 bases of the junction unmatched. The CDR3 spans 16 residues.

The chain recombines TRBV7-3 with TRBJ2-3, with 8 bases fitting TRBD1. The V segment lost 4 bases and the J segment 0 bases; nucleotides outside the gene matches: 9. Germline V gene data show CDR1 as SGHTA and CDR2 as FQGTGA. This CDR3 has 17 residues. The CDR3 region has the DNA TGTGCCAGCAGCTCGCTTAACAGGGGGAGCAGCACAGATACGCAGTATTTT. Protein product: CASSSLNRGSSTDTQYF. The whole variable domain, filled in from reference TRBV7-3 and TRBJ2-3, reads GAGVSQTPSNKVTEKGKYVELRCDPISGHTALYWYRQSLGQGPEFLIYFQGTGAADDSGLPNDRFFAVRPEGSVSTLKIQRTERGDSAVYLCASSSLNRGSSTDTQYFGPGTRLTVL.

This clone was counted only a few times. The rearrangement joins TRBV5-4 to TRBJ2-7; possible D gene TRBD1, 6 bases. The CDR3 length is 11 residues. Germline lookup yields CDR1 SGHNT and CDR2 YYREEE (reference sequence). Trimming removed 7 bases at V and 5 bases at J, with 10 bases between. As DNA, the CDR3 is TGTGCCAGCGGTAACAGGGACGAGCAGTACTTC. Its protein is CASGNRDEQYF. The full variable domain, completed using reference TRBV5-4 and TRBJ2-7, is ETGVTQSPTHLIKTRGQQVTLRCSSQSGHNTVSWYQQALGQGPQFIFQYYREEENGRGNFPPRFSGLQFPNYSSELNVNALELDDSALYLCASGNRDEQYFGPGTRLTVT.

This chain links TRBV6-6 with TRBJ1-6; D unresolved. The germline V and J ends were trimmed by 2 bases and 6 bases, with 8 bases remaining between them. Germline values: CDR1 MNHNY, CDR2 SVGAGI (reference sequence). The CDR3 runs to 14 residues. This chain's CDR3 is CASSYEHVNSPLHF. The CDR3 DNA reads TGTGCCAGCAGTTACGAGCACGTTAATTCACCCCTCCACTTT.